The T cell receptor (beta chain) under discussion was sequenced for a study of a mutant IDH1 vaccine in newly diagnosed glioma. Overall study results and limits: The study observed vaccine-induced immune responses in roughly 93% of patients. Top peripheral T cell clonotype shifts appeared unrelated to pseudoprogression.

The count of this clone is one. Its target is unknown. Sample time point: week 35, safety follow-up. Vaccine doses each comprised 300 ug of mutant IDH1 20-mer peptide, with topical imiquimod. Across weeks 1, 3, 5, 7, 11, 15, 19 and 23, patients received a vaccination each time, eight in all. Measured with immunoSEQ multiplex PCR; TCRdb has only the in-frame clones, and not every one. In the table there are about 45,000 clones, 92% of which are singletons. The ends lost 0 bases at V and 4 bases at J; junction bases unmatched: 4. Germline CDR1 reads SGHNT; CDR2 reads YYREEE (reference sequence). CDR3 length: 16 residues.

The chain couples TRBV5-4 to TRBJ1-6; 7 bases line up with TRBD1. This receptor was obtained from a man aged 45 to 65 with glioma. The sequencing used PBMCs, collected from a glioma patient whose treatment included an IDH1 peptide vaccine. In DNA, the CDR3 is TGTGCCAGCAGCTTGGGACAGGGCCGATATAATTCACCCCTCCACTTT. Amino acids: CASSLGQGRYNSPLHF.